This T cell receptor (beta chain) is from a study of blood T cell repertoires in COVID-19. Across the study: Both acute and convalescent COVID-19 samples were obtained from the United States, Italy and Spain. PBMCs, B-cell-depleted T cells, or T cells were the source of the cDNA or gDNA that made up the material.

In the original analysis: Amplification from reference gene primers served as the basis for estimated nucleated cell counts. The method was immunoSEQ multiplex PCR; TCRdb's version includes in-frame clones alone and lacks a portion of them. The V and J calls and the clone size are those of that table, but D and trimming were determined from the DNA. Of under 300,000 clones in the sample, 85% were seen once. Germline-derived CDR1 and CDR2 are SEHNR and FQNEAQ (reference sequence). V shed 5 bases and J 7 bases; nucleotides not matched to a gene: 14. The CDR3 totals 16 residues. The genes are TRBV7-9 and TRBJ2-3; 8 bases agree with TRBD2. The sample taken for sequencing was peripheral blood. The receptor was derived from a human donor in a cohort sampled during active COVID-19. The CDR3 protein is CASSPYGLASPNTQYF. CDR3 nucleotides: TGTGCCAGCAGCCCTTATGGACTAGCCTCGCCTAATACGCAGTATTTT.